This T cell receptor beta chain is from a study of cytomegalovirus exposure and HLA in healthy donors. PCR employed 60 Vbeta and 13 Jbeta primers. Sequencing used immunoSEQ multiplex PCR; TCRdb keeps in-frame clones, though not all of them. The sample carries about 130,000 clones, 55% to 75% recorded once. V was trimmed by 0 bases and J by 4 bases, leaving 10 bases between them. CDR1 and CDR2 (germline): MNHNS, SASEGT. CDR3 length equals 15 residues. V gene TRBV6-1 combines with J gene TRBJ1-5, with D tentatively TRBD1 (5 bases). The sequenced sample consisted of PBMCs. This TCR was sampled from a man over 45 in good health and CMV-seropositive. The CDR3 nucleotides are TGTGCCAGCAGTGAAGCGTTCGGGGGAAATCAGCCCCAGCATTTT. Its translation: CASSEAFGGNQPQHF.